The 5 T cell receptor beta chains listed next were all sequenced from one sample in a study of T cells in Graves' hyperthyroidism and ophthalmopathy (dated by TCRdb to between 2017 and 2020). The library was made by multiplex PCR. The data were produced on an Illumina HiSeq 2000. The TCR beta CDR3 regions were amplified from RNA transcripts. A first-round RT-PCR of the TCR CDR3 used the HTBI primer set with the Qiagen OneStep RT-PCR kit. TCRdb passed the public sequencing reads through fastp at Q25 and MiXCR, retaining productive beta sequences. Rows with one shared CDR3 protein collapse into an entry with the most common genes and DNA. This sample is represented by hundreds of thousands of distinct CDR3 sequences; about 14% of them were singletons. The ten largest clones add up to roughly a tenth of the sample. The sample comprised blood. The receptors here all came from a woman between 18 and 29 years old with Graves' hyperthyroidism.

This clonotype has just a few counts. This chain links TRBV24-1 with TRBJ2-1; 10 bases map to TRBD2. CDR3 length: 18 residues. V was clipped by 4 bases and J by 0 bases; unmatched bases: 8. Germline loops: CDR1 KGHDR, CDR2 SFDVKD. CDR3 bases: TGTGCCACCAGTGACGCCAGCGGGAGGGCCCACTCCTACAATGAGCAGTTCTTC. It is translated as CATSDASGRAHSYNEQFF.

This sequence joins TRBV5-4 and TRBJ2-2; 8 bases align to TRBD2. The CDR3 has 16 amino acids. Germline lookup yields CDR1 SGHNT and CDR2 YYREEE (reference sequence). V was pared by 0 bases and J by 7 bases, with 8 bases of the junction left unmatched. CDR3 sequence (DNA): TGTGCCAGCAGCTTGGCCAACGGGAGGGCTTTCGGGGAGCTGTTTTTT. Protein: CASSLANGRAFGELFF.

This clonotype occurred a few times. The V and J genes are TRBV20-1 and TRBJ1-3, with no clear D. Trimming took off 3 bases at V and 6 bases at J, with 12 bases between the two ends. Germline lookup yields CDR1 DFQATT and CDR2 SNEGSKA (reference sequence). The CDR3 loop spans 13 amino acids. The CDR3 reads CSASPPFENTIYF. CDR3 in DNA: TGCAGTGCTAGTCCCCCGTTTGAAAACACCATATATTTT.

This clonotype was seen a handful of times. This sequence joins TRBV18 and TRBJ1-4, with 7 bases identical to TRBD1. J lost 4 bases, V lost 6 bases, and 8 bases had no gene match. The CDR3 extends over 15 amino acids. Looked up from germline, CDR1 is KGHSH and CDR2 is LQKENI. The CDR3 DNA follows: TGTGCCAGCTCCTTACGACAGGGAAGTAATGAAAAACTGTTTTTT. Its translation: CASSLRQGSNEKLFF.

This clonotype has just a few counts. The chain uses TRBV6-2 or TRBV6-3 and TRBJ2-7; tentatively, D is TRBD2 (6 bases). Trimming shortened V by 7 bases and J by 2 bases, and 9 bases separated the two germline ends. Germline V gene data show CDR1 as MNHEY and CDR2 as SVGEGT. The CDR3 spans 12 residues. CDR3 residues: CASKGEAYEQYF. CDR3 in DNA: TGTGCCAGCAAAGGGGAGGCCTACGAGCAGTACTTC.